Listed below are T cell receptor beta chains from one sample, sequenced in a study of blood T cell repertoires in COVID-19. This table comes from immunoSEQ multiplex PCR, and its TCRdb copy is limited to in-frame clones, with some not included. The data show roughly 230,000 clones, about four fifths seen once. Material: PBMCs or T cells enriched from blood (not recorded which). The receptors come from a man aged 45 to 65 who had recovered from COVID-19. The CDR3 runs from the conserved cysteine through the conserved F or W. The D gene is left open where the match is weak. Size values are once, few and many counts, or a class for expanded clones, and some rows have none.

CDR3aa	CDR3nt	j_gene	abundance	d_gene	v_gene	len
CASSRDRGSNTEAFF	TGTGCCAGCAGCCGTGACAGGGGGTCGAACACTGAAGCTTTCTTT	TRBJ1-1	-	TRBD1	TRBV27	15
CASSPGLAAYEQYF	TGCGCCAGCAGCCCGGGACTAGCGGCCTACGAGCAGTACTTC	TRBJ2-7	-	TRBD2	TRBV5-1	14
CASSSLTEAFF	TGTGCCAGCAGTTCTCTCACTGAAGCTTTCTTT	TRBJ1-1	-	-	TRBV12-3/TRBV12-4	11
CASSLVRDSPLHF	TGTGCCAGCAGCTTGGTCAGGGATTCACCCCTCCACTTT	TRBJ1-6	-	-	TRBV5-6	13
CASSFPGKTDTQYF	TGTGCCAGCAGTTTCCCGGGTAAAACAGATACGCAGTATTTT	TRBJ2-3	-	-	TRBV28	14
CASSQAGTVSGNTIYF	TGCGCCAGCAGCCAGGCCGGGACAGTCTCTGGAAACACCATATATTTT	TRBJ1-3	-	TRBD1	TRBV4-1	16
CASSFYALASGISSYNEQFF	TGTGCCAGCAGTTTCTATGCGCTGGCTAGCGGGATCAGCTCCTACAATGAGCAGTTCTTC	TRBJ2-1	-	TRBD2	TRBV28	20
CASSLNRGESGELFF	TGTGCCAGCAGCTTAAACAGGGGTGAATCCGGGGAGCTGTTTTTT	TRBJ2-2	-	TRBD1	TRBV7-3	15
CASSFLLTSGRANEQYF	TGTGCCAGCAGCTTTCTCCTGACTAGCGGGAGGGCCAACGAGCAGTACTTC	TRBJ2-7	-	TRBD2	TRBV7-2	17
CSAQGPLEAFF	TGCAGTGCTCAGGGCCCCCTTGAAGCTTTCTTT	TRBJ1-1	-	-	TRBV20-1	11
CASSPGTTHNEQFF	TGTGCCAGCAGCCCCGGGACAACCCACAATGAGCAGTTCTTC	TRBJ2-1	-	-	TRBV11-3	14
CSVDRGGTGELFF	TGCAGCGTTGATCGGGGGGGTACCGGGGAGCTGTTTTTT	TRBJ2-2	-	TRBD2	TRBV29-1	13
CASSWDRKAEKLFF	TGTGCCAGCAGCTGGGACAGAAAGGCTGAAAAACTGTTTTTT	TRBJ1-4	few	TRBD1	TRBV6-5	14
CASSPKQGAYGYTF	TGTGCCAGCAGCCCCAAGCAGGGGGCCTATGGCTACACCTTC	TRBJ1-2	-	TRBD1	TRBV5-4	14
CASSLTGSGGSYNEQFF	TGTGCCAGCAGCTTAACGGGTAGCGGGGGGTCCTACAATGAGCAGTTCTTC	TRBJ2-1	-	TRBD2	TRBV7-3	17
CASSLRETGASGGTDTQYF	TGCGCCAGCAGCTTAAGGGAGACAGGGGCTAGCGGGGGCACAGATACGCAGTATTTT	TRBJ2-3	-	-	TRBV5-1	19
CASSQTSGLAIASTDTQYF	TGTGCCAGCAGCCAAACTAGCGGGTTAGCGATCGCAAGCACAGATACGCAGTATTTT	TRBJ2-3	-	TRBD2	TRBV3-1/TRBV3-2	19
CASSPGQGADSPLHF	TGTGCCAGCTCACCGGGGCAGGGGGCGGACTCACCCCTCCACTTT	TRBJ1-6	-	TRBD1	TRBV18	15
CASFQGSSYTF	TGTGCCAGTTTCCAGGGGAGCAGCTACACCTTC	TRBJ1-2	-	-	TRBV6-4	11
CASSIGQGTQPQHF	TGTGCCAGTAGTATCGGACAGGGCACTCAGCCCCAGCATTTT	TRBJ1-5	-	TRBD1	TRBV19	14
CASSHPPGAGGSSYNEQFF	TGCGCCAGCAGCCACCCCCCGGGCGCAGGGGGAAGCTCCTACAATGAGCAGTTCTTC	TRBJ2-1	-	TRBD1	TRBV4-1	19
CASSPLDRDSPLHF	TGTGCCAGCTCACCATTGGACAGGGATTCACCCCTCCACTTT	TRBJ1-6	few	TRBD1	TRBV18	14
CASGSSPSNTGELFF	TGTGCCAGTGGTAGTTCCCCATCGAACACCGGGGAGCTGTTTTTT	TRBJ2-2	-	-	TRBV19	15
CASSIVWEGTGNTEAFF	TGTGCCAGTAGTATAGTTTGGGAAGGGACAGGAAACACTGAAGCTTTCTTT	TRBJ1-1	few	TRBD1	TRBV19	17
CASSITSGRALDTQYF	TGTGCCAGCAGCATAACTAGCGGGAGGGCATTAGATACGCAGTATTTT	TRBJ2-3	-	TRBD2	TRBV5-4	16
CASSQLSRFQETQYF	TGTGCTAGCAGCCAACTATCCAGATTCCAAGAGACCCAGTACTTC	TRBJ2-5	-	-	TRBV7-7	15